This entry concerns a single T cell receptor beta chain. J lost 5 bases, V lost 4 bases, and 1 base had no gene match. This CDR3 contains 13 residues. Per germline, CDR1 SEHNR and CDR2 FQNEAQ (reference sequence). The entry originates in a study of blood T cell repertoires in COVID-19. The repertoire was sequenced with immunoSEQ multiplex PCR; TCRdb's copy has only in-frame clones and lacks some. Of some 170,000 clones listed, about 92% are singletons. The TCR originated in a woman aged 55-69 years with COVID-19, enrolled during active disease. The chain is built from TRBV7-9 and TRBJ2-1; 8 bases line up with TRBD1. Sequencing used peripheral blood. CDR3 sequence: CASSWTGNNEQFF. CDR3 sequence (DNA): TGTGCCAGCAGCTGGACAGGGAACAATGAGCAGTTCTTC.